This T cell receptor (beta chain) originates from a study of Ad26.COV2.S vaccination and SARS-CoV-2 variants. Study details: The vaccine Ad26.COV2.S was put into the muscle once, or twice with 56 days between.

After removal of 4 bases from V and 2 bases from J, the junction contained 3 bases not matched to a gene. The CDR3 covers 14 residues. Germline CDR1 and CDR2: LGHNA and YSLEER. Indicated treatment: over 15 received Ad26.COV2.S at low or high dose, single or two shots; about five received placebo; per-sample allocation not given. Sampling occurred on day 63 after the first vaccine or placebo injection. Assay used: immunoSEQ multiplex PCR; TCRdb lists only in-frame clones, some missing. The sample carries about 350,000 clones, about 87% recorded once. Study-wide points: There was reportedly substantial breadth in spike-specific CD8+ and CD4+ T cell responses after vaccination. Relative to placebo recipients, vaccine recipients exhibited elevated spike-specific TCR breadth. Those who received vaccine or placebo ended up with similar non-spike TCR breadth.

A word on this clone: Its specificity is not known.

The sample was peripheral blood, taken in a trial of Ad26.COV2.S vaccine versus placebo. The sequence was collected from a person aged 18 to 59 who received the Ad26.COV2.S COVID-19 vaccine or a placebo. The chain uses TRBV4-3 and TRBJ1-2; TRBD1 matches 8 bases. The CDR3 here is CASSRDRGNYGYTF. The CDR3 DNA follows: TGCGCCAGCAGCCGAGACAGGGGCAACTATGGCTACACCTTC.